Listed below are T cell receptor beta chains from one sample, sequenced in a study of control samples from healthy donors and cancer patients. The assay was immunoSEQ multiplex PCR, and TCRdb's table has in-frame clones only and misses some. This table has more than 100,000 clones, over 85% appearing once. Sequenced sample: PBMCs. The receptors derive from a man in his forties or fifties with head and neck cancer. CDR3s include the opening cysteine and the closing phenylalanine or tryptophan. D genes are given only for firm matches. Only part of the rows carry a size: once, few, many, or a class if the clone is expanded.

TRBJ2-1	TRBD2	-	TRBV18	TGTGCCAGCTCACCACCGAGCGGGGGGCACAATGAGCAGTTCTTC	CASSPPSGGHNEQFF
TRBJ2-2	-	-	TRBV24-1	TGTGCCACCAGTGACCCTAGGGCCCCCGGGGAGCTGTTTTTT	CATSDPRAPGELFF
TRBJ1-2	-	-	TRBV6-5	TGTGCCAGCACCAGACAGGACAAACCTTTCTACACCTTC	CASTRQDKPFYTF
TRBJ2-5	-	many	TRBV28	TGTGCCAGCAGTTTATACACAGGGCGGGGGGAGACCCAGTACTTC	CASSLYTGRGETQYF
TRBJ2-6	-	-	TRBV14	TGTGCCAGCAGCCCAGACCTGCTAACTGGGGCCAACGTCCTGACTTTC	CASSPDLLTGANVLTF
TRBJ2-2	TRBD2	-	TRBV5-5	TGTGCCAGCCGTGCCTTCGGGCTAGCGGGGTACACCGGGGAGCTGTTTTTT	CASRAFGLAGYTGELFF
TRBJ1-2	-	-	TRBV4-1	TGCGCCAGCAGCCAAGGGGCCCGGGACCGAGACTATGGCTACACCTTC	CASSQGARDRDYGYTF
TRBJ2-1	-	-	TRBV10-3	TGTGCCATCAGTGGGACTTCCAGGACGAGCAATGAGCAGTTCTTC	CAISGTSRTSNEQFF
TRBJ2-1	TRBD2	-	TRBV6-6	TGTGCCAGCAGCCCCTTAAGAGCGGGGTCATACAATGAGCAGTTCTTC	CASSPLRAGSYNEQFF
TRBJ2-1	-	once	TRBV21-1	TGTGCCAGCAGCCGGACTAGGGGGCAGTTCTTC	CASSRTRGQFF
TRBJ2-3	-	once	TRBV10-1	TGCGCCAGCAGCTTGGCAGGGGAAGATACGCAGTATTTT	CASSLAGEDTQYF
TRBJ2-2	TRBD2	-	TRBV10-3	TGTGCCACCTTCTCTAGCGGGGGGTTGACCGGGGAGCTGTTTTTT	CATFSSGGLTGELFF
TRBJ2-7	-	-	TRBV11-2	TGTGCCAGCAGCCCTCTCTCACTTAACGAGCAGTACTTC	CASSPLSLNEQYF
TRBJ1-2	-	-	TRBV5-1	TGCGCCAGCAGCGCCGAAGGGGGATGGAATGGCTACACCTTC	CASSAEGGWNGYTF
TRBJ1-1	-	few	TRBV18	TGTGCCAGCTCACCACTGGAAAACACTGAAGCTTTCTTT	CASSPLENTEAFF
TRBJ2-5	-	-	TRBV5-4	TGTGCCAGCAGTTACGACAGGAGTGAGACCCAGTACTTC	CASSYDRSETQYF
TRBJ2-7	TRBD2	-	TRBV7-2	TGTGCCAGCAGCTTAGTAGCGGGAGGGCCTTCCTACGAGCAGTACTTC	CASSLVAGGPSYEQYF
TRBJ2-2	-	-	TRBV9	TGTGCCAGCAGCGTAGTGCATGGGACCGGGGAGCTGTTTTTT	CASSVVHGTGELFF
TRBJ1-3	-	-	TRBV14	TGTGCCAGCAGTCCGGGGCGAGGAAACACCATATATTTT	CASSPGRGNTIYF
TRBJ2-3	-	-	TRBV4-1	TGCGCCAGCAGCCAAGAAAGGAGTTACGATACGCAGTATTTT	CASSQERSYDTQYF
TRBJ1-2	TRBD1	-	TRBV13	TGTGCCAGCAGCCTCACTGGACAGGGGGCCTATGGCTACACCTTC	CASSLTGQGAYGYTF
TRBJ1-2	-	-	TRBV2	TGTGCCAGCAGTGAGTCGGGGAATCCTAACTATGGCTACACCTTC	CASSESGNPNYGYTF
TRBJ2-3	-	-	TRBV6-5	TGTGCCAGCAGTTACTTTGGACTCATCACAGATACGCAGTATTTT	CASSYFGLITDTQYF
TRBJ2-7	TRBD1	-	TRBV3-1/TRBV3-2	TGTGCCAGCAGCCAAGAGGACAGGGGTGGGGCAAAGTACTTC	CASSQEDRGGAKYF
TRBJ1-6	-	-	TRBV6-5	TGTGCCAGCACCCGATCCGGTTCACCCCTCCACTTT	CASTRSGSPLHF
TRBJ2-7	TRBD1	-	TRBV13	TGTGCCAGCAGCCCCCCCGGGGACAGAGTAGAATTCTACGAGCAGTACTTC	CASSPPGDRVEFYEQYF
TRBJ1-5	-	once	TRBV19	TGTGCCAGTAGTATAAGCAATCAGCCCCAGCATTTT	CASSISNQPQHF
TRBJ2-7	TRBD1	once	TRBV5-1	TGCGCCAGCAGCTTGTTCGGACAGGGTGGAGAGCAGTACTTC	CASSLFGQGGEQYF
TRBJ2-3	-	-	TRBV7-9	TGTGCCAGCAGCCGGACGGACACTAGCACAGATACGCAGTATTTT	CASSRTDTSTDTQYF
TRBJ2-2	-	-	TRBV27	TGTGCCAGCAGCTACCAGAGCAGCACCGGGGAGCTGTTTTTT	CASSYQSSTGELFF
TRBJ1-2	-	-	TRBV27	TGTGCCAGCAGTTTAAGGGGAGAAACCTACTATGGCTACACCTTC	CASSLRGETYYGYTF
TRBJ2-3	TRBD2	-	TRBV11-3	TGTGCCAGCAGCCCTACGGTGGGGGGGATTCATACAGATACGCAGTATTTT	CASSPTVGGIHTDTQYF
TRBJ1-3	-	-	TRBV27	TGTGCCAGCAGGGAGGGCTCTGGAAACACCATATATTTT	CASREGSGNTIYF
TRBJ1-1	-	-	TRBV7-9	TGTGCCAGCCAGGGGCCAGGCTGGGACACTGAAGCTTTCTTT	CASQGPGWDTEAFF
TRBJ2-2	-	-	TRBV9	TGTGCCAGCAGCGTAGCTGGGTCCAACACCGGGGAGCTGTTTTTT	CASSVAGSNTGELFF
TRBJ2-5	TRBD2	-	TRBV24-1	TGTGCCACCAGTGACTTCCGGGACTATAAGTACCAAGAGACCCAGTACTTC	CATSDFRDYKYQETQYF
TRBJ1-6	TRBD1	medium-sized	TRBV5-4	TGTGCCAGCAAATTTCAGGGGGGGGGTTCACCCCTCCACTTT	CASKFQGGGSPLHF
TRBJ2-7	-	once	TRBV9	TGTGCCAGCAGCCCGACCAGTTTCTCCTACGAGCAGTACTTC	CASSPTSFSYEQYF
TRBJ1-2	-	-	TRBV28	TGTGCCAGCAACCCAAACAGGAACTATGGCTACACCTTC	CASNPNRNYGYTF
TRBJ2-7	-	-	TRBV7-9	TGTGCCAGCAGCTCTCAGGGCCGCTACGAGCAGTACTTC	CASSSQGRYEQYF
TRBJ2-7	-	-	TRBV29-1	TGCAGCGTTTTTGGACAAGCCTACGAGCAGTACTTC	CSVFGQAYEQYF
TRBJ2-5	-	-	TRBV10-3	TGTGCCATCAGTGAGTCGAGGAGGGCAGGACAAGAGACCCAGTACTTC	CAISESRRAGQETQYF
TRBJ2-1	-	once	TRBV4-1	TGCGCCAGCAGCCAAGAGGGGTCGCGAGCGAGTGAGCAGTTCTTC	CASSQEGSRASEQFF
TRBJ2-1	TRBD2	-	TRBV4-1	TGCGCCAGCAGCCCCTGGACTAGCGGGAGTAGTAATGAGCAGTTCTTC	CASSPWTSGSSNEQFF
TRBJ2-7	-	-	TRBV5-5	TGTGCCAGCAGCTTGTACGGATACGAGCAGTACTTC	CASSLYGYEQYF
TRBJ2-7	-	-	TRBV18	TGTGCCAGCTCCATTTCTATCGCAGGGAGGGAGCAGTACTTC	CASSISIAGREQYF
TRBJ1-3	-	-	TRBV2	TGTGCCAGCAGTGAGGCCAGGTACTACTCTGGAAACACCATATATTTT	CASSEARYYSGNTIYF
TRBJ2-1	TRBD2	-	TRBV28	TGTGCCAGCAGTTCCGTCTGGGAGGGCTCCTACAATGAGCAGTTCTTC	CASSSVWEGSYNEQFF
TRBJ1-4	-	-	TRBV6-1	TGTGCCAGCACTGAACTGACGGACTCTAATGAAAAACTGTTTTTT	CASTELTDSNEKLFF
TRBJ1-1	-	-	TRBV6-2/TRBV6-3	TGTGCCAGCAGTTCCCCCGGCAGAGGGATGAACACTGAAGCTTTCTTT	CASSSPGRGMNTEAFF
TRBJ1-5	-	few	TRBV19	TGTGCCAGTAGTAGTAGGGAGCGCAATCAGCCCCAGCATTTT	CASSSRERNQPQHF
TRBJ1-5	TRBD1	-	TRBV28	TGTGCCAGCAGCGGCGCACAGGGGGCAGCTCAGCCCCAGCATTTT	CASSGAQGAAQPQHF
TRBJ2-5	-	once	TRBV7-9	TGTGCCAGCACGCAGACAGAAGAGACCCAGTACTTC	CASTQTEETQYF
TRBJ2-7	-	-	TRBV19	TGTGCCAGTAGTAGCGGGAAAGACCCCTACGAGCAGTACTTC	CASSSGKDPYEQYF
TRBJ2-2	-	-	TRBV5-1	TGCGCCAGCTCACCGAACACCGGGGAGCTGTTTTTT	CASSPNTGELFF
TRBJ1-2	-	once	TRBV30	TGTGCCTGGAGTGTGGCCTGGGACCACTATGGCTACACCTTC	CAWSVAWDHYGYTF